This T cell receptor beta chain stems from a study of control samples from healthy donors and cancer patients. Assay: immunoSEQ multiplex PCR; the TCRdb copy retains only in-frame clones and omits some. The repertoire holds about 86,000 clones, with roughly 93% as singletons. This CDR3 is built from 16 residues. The germline V gene has CDR1 LGHDT and CDR2 YNNKEL (reference sequence). The V and J ends lost 3 bases and 8 bases respectively, with 20 bases between them. This clonotype originated in a woman aged 25 to 45 in good health. The sample consisted of blood. The chain has TRBV3-1 (or the pseudogene TRBV3-2) and TRBJ2-1, with a tentative D call TRBD1 (6 bases). CDR3 in amino acids: CASSHTGTFTWDEQFF. The CDR3 DNA reads as TGTGCCAGCAGCCATACCGGGACATTTACATGGGATGAGCAGTTCTTC.